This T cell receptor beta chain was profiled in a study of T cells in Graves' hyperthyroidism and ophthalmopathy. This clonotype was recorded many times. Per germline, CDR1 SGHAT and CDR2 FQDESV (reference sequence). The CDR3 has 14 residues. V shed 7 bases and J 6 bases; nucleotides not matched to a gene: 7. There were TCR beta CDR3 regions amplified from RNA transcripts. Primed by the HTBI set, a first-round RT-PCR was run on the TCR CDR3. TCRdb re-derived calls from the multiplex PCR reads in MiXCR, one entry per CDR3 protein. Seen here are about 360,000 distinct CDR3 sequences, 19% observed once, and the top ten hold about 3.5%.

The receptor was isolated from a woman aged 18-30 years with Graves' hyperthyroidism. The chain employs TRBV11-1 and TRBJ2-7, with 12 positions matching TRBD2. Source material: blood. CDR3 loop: CASTRTSGTAEQYF. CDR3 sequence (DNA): TGTGCCAGCACCAGGACTAGCGGGACCGCCGAGCAGTACTTC.